The TCR beta chain described here comes from a study of T cell responses to AZD1222 COVID-19 vaccine. Study-level background: Second doses that came at about 4 or about 12 weeks were put together. Whole-study findings and limits: Every sample of the repertoires postdated the peak T cell response. Along spike, vaccine-associated CD4 TCRs were found throughout, with dominance at 160-218 and 743-854.

This clone was counted once. What it recognizes is unknown. The CDR3 is 12 amino acids. Trimming left V 7 bases short and J 10 bases short, with 10 bases between. Germline-derived CDR1 and CDR2 are KGHDR and SFDVKD. The assay was immunoSEQ multiplex PCR, and TCRdb's table has in-frame clones only and misses some. Altogether roughly 130,000 clones are present, 75% to 90% being singletons, with the ten largest covering 1.4% to 1.5%. The receptor's source is an adult in good health. The J gene is TRBJ1-6, the V gene TRBV24-1; weak D call: TRBD1 (5 bases). Sample: peripheral blood, taken on day 0 of AZD1222 vaccination. The CDR3 DNA follows: TGTGCCACCAGCCTAGGGGAGTCACCCCTCCACTTT. Encoded protein: CATSLGESPLHF.